These 3 T cell receptor beta chains originate from one sample sequenced in a study of blood T cell repertoires in COVID-19. Assay used: immunoSEQ multiplex PCR; TCRdb lists only in-frame clones, some missing. The sample has a few hundred thousand clones; about four fifths are singletons. The sequenced material came from peripheral blood. Source of these receptors: a woman younger than 35 with acute or convalescent COVID-19.

About this clone: Mismatch with germline at one junction end may stem from a read error. V is TRBV4-3 and J is TRBJ2-7; no firm D call. The CDR3 consists of 15 residues. The V gene's germline CDR1 is LGHNA and CDR2 YSLEER. CDR3 DNA: TGCACCAGCAGCCAAGATATTATGGGCGACTACGAGCAGTACTTC. Encoded protein: CTSSQDIMGDYEQYF.

The chain links TRBV25-1 to TRBJ2-3; D might be TRBD2 (6 bases). Germline V gene lookup returns CDR1 MGHDK and CDR2 SYGVNS. The CDR3 consists of 15 residues. The germline V and J ends were trimmed by 2 bases and 5 bases, with 14 bases remaining between them. DNA for the CDR3: TGTGCCAGCAGTGAAGGACCGGGAGAGAAAGATACGCAGTATTTT. Encoded protein: CASSEGPGEKDTQYF.

V gene TRBV5-1 combines with J gene TRBJ2-1; 10 bases are shared with TRBD2. The germline gives CDR1 SGHRS, CDR2 YFSETQ. V shed 2 bases and J 6 bases; nucleotides not matched to a gene: 8. CDR3 length: 16 amino acids. CDR3 nucleotide sequence: TGCGCCAGCAGCTTACCAGCGGGAGGGAGGTTCAATGAGCAGTTCTTC. Protein sequence: CASSLPAGGRFNEQFF.